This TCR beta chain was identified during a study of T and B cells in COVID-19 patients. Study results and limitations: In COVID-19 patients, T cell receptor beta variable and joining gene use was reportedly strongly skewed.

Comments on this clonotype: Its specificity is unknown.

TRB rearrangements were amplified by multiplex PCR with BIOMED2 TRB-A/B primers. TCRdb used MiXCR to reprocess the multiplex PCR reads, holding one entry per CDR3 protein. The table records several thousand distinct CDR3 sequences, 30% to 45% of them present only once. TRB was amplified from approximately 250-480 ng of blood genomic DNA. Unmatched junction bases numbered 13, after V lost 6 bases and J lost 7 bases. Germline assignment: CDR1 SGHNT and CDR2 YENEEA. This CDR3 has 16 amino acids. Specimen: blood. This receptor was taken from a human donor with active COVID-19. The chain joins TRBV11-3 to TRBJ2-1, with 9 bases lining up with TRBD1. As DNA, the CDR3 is TGTGCCAGCAGTGGGGGACAGGGACGGGTAAAAAATGAGCAGTTCTTC. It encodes CASSGGQGRVKNEQFF.